The rows below give T cell receptor beta chains drawn from one sample of a study of CD8 T cells in Susac syndrome. TCRdb re-called the immunoSEQ multiplex PCR reads through MiXCR, storing one row per CDR3 protein. Of 200,000 to 250,000 distinct CDR3 sequences in the sample, about 90% were seen once. Sequenced input: CD8+ T cells from PBMCs. All receptors come from a human donor with multiple sclerosis. CDR3s include the opening cysteine and the closing phenylalanine or tryptophan. Fields, in order: V gene, J gene, CDR3 protein.

>TRBV5-1|TRBJ2-5
CASSSKFNGEASETQYF
>TRBV10-3|TRBJ2-5
CAIRWGDRRRETQYF
>TRBV5-1|TRBJ1-2
CASSLTTGFHGYTF
>TRBV28|TRBJ1-1
CASSLPSGGTEAFF
>TRBV14|TRBJ2-3
CASSRKGMTDTQYF
>TRBV6-2/TRBV6-3|TRBJ1-5
CASSYSGPGQPQHF
>TRBV6-6|TRBJ2-3
CASYPGASTDTQYF
>TRBV5-4|TRBJ1-1
CASSLQGYPFEAFF
>TRBV27|TRBJ1-1
CASSLSAPGYTEAFF
>TRBV3-1|TRBJ1-2
CASSPRDRGGYTF
>TRBV6-2/TRBV6-3|TRBJ2-3
CASSYPGLSPRGDTQYF
>TRBV4-1|TRBJ2-3
CASTSGTATDTQYF
>TRBV27|TRBJ2-6
CASTFGSGANVLTF
>TRBV20-1|TRBJ1-3
CSASLGGNTIYF
>TRBV3-1|TRBJ1-5
CASSDGEANQPQHF
>TRBV19|TRBJ2-1
CASSVIAASYNEQFF
>TRBV19|TRBJ2-7
CASSIPGNEQYF
>TRBV13|TRBJ2-5
CASSLRVGAQQETQYF
>TRBV12-3/TRBV12-4|TRBJ1-1
CASSLLVGTEAFF
>TRBV5-1|TRBJ2-1
CASQRESYNEQFF
>TRBV4-3|TRBJ2-7
CASSQDRVHEQYF
>TRBV7-8|TRBJ1-6
CASSQPSGRDNSPLHF
>TRBV9|TRBJ2-7
CASSVGTATYEQYF
>TRBV30|TRBJ1-2
CAWSWTGGHGYTF
>TRBV19|TRBJ2-1
CASSARGPHNEQFF
>TRBV20-1|TRBJ2-3
CSASRTSGGPTDTQYF
>TRBV4-1|TRBJ2-1
CASSPGLAGAYNEQFF
>TRBV7-9|TRBJ2-3
CASSFPTDTQYF
>TRBV7-9|TRBJ2-4
CASSIDPLVLAKNIQYF
>TRBV4-2|TRBJ2-2
CASSSAENTGELFF
>TRBV20-1|TRBJ2-5
CSARGTSGGGFYETQYF
>TRBV9|TRBJ2-1
CASSVAVGSYNEQFF
>TRBV4-2|TRBJ2-2
CASTYGLAGTGELFF
>TRBV19|TRBJ1-2
CASSIPGGPGGYTF
>TRBV19|TRBJ2-6
CASSRDGANVLTF
>TRBV7-9|TRBJ2-7
CASSLVTGWEQYF
>TRBV5-6|TRBJ1-2
CASSLGPGALPYGYTF
>TRBV18|TRBJ2-1
CASSPPNRGAYNEQFF
>TRBV29-1|TRBJ2-7
CSVEAGDSYEQYF
>TRBV10-2|TRBJ2-1
CASTWLADYNEQFF
>TRBV27|TRBJ2-7
CASSLSSGATYEQYF
>TRBV5-8|TRBJ2-7
CASSLRNSDEQYF
>TRBV20-1|TRBJ2-7
CSARVPAGSEQYF
>TRBV5-1|TRBJ2-7
CASSLDGATQDEQYF
>TRBV4-1|TRBJ2-7
CASSQEDRSSYEQYF
>TRBV20-1|TRBJ2-1
CSARGPISQLAVSVDEQFF
>TRBV12-3/TRBV12-4|TRBJ1-4
CASSDRDRGLEKLFF
>TRBV27|TRBJ2-1
CASSSLRTSSYNEQFF
>TRBV15|TRBJ1-1
CATSRGANTEAFF
>TRBV20-1|TRBJ2-4
CSASGPRAKNIQYF
>TRBV19|TRBJ1-1
CASRPQPGHLNTEAFF